Shown below are 22 T cell receptor beta chains from a single sample sequenced in a study of T-cell memory formation after mild COVID-19. TCRdb itself ran the 5' RACE reads through MiXCR, one entry per CDR3 protein. The top ten hold 22% of the sample, which has 350,000 to 400,000 distinct CDR3 sequences, 14% seen once. Sequences were obtained from PBMCs or a T cell subset sorted from them (not recorded which). The receptors stem from a man between 18 and 35 years old who had mild COVID-19 (a few samples of this study predate the infection). Cell type and time point are not known.

The rearrangement uses TRBV24-1 and TRBJ2-1; 12 nucleotides align to TRBD1. V was pared by 5 bases and J by 5 bases, with 12 bases of the junction left unmatched. The CDR3 extends over 18 amino acids. Germline CDR1 and CDR2: KGHDR and SFDVKD. The CDR3 here is CATSALQGQGAEDNEQFF. CDR3 in DNA: TGTGCCACCAGTGCCCTTCAGGGACAGGGGGCTGAGGACAATGAGCAGTTCTTC.

The chain links TRBV9 to TRBJ2-2, with D unresolved. The V gene lost 4 bases and the J gene lost 0 bases, with 7 bases spanning the gap. The CDR3 is 14 amino acids. Germline CDR1 is SGDLS and CDR2 is YYNGEE. CDR3 DNA sequence: TGTGCCAGCAGCTTCCCTCCGAACACCGGGGAGCTGTTTTTT. Translated: CASSFPPNTGELFF.

The table lists this clonotype with a few counts. The chain has TRBV4-1 and TRBJ2-3; 10 bases line up with TRBD2. V shed 4 bases, J shed 5 bases, and the junction held 6 bases outside the gene matches. CDR1 and CDR2 from the germline V gene are MGHRA and YSYEKL. This CDR3 has 15 residues. The CDR3 nucleotides read TGCGCCAGCAGCCCTCCGGGACTAGCGAGAGATACGCAGTATTTT. Translating gives CASSPPGLARDTQYF.

A few counts support this clonotype. The V and J genes are TRBV5-6 and TRBJ2-2; no clear D. CDR1 and CDR2 (germline): SGHDT, YYEEEE. The V and J ends lost 5 bases and 0 bases respectively, with 14 bases between them. This CDR3 has 16 amino acids. The CDR3 reads CASSNGQTPNTGELFF. Here the CDR3 DNA reads TGTGCCAGCAGTAATGGCCAGACCCCGAACACCGGGGAGCTGTTTTTT.

This clonotype was observed many times. The chain links TRBV6-5 to TRBJ1-2; D is uncertain. The CDR3 has 13 residues. Germline loops: CDR1 MNHEY, CDR2 SVGAGI. V lost 6 bases to trimming and J lost 5 bases, with 13 bases between them. CDR3 protein: CASSYPRGYGYTF. CDR3 sequence (DNA): TGTGCCAGCAGCTACCCCAGAGGGTATGGCTACACCTTC.

The chain joins TRBV13 to TRBJ2-7; D is unclear. There are 11 residues in the CDR3. CDR1 is PRHDT, CDR2 FYEKMQ, per germline (reference sequence). V lost 5 bases and J 7 bases, leaving 9 bases between the germline ends. The DNA for the CDR3 is TGTGCCAGCAGCAACACCTGGGAGCAGTACTTC. Translating gives CASSNTWEQYF.

J is TRBJ2-1 and V is TRBV5-1; D is possibly TRBD1 or TRBD2 (5 bases each). Trimming removed 4 bases from V and 7 bases from J, with 12 bases in between. From germline, CDR1 is SGHRS and CDR2 YFSETQ. This CDR3 region has 13 residues. The CDR3 nucleotides read TGCGCCAGCAGCACGGACTGGGGGAATGAGCAGTTCTTC. It codes for CASSTDWGNEQFF.

Many counts were recorded for this clonotype. The J gene is TRBJ2-2, the V gene TRBV11-2, with unresolved D. Germline loops: CDR1 SGHAT, CDR2 FQNNGV. The CDR3 spans 13 residues. V shed 4 bases and J shed 4 bases, with 7 bases lying between them. The CDR3 sequence: CASSSELTGELFF. CDR3 sequence (DNA): TGTGCCAGCAGCTCCGAACTCACCGGGGAGCTGTTTTTT.

This clonotype was picked up a small number of times. DNA of the CDR3: TGCGCCAGCAGCCAAGATTGGTCGGGGGGCCTAACAGAGACCCAGTACTTC. The encoded protein is CASSQDWSGGLTETQYF. The J gene is TRBJ2-5, the V gene TRBV4-3; a weak D match, TRBD2 (7 bases). The CDR3 contains 17 residues. Per germline, CDR1 LGHNA and CDR2 YSLEER. V was shortened by 0 bases and J by 4 bases, with 18 bases between the two germline ends.

This clonotype was seen a handful of times. The gene calls are TRBV3-1 and TRBJ2-2; a possible D gene is TRBD2 (5 bases). Germline-derived CDR1 and CDR2 are LGHDT and YNNKEL (reference sequence). The CDR3 consists of 17 residues. The V gene lost 4 bases and the J gene lost 5 bases, with 20 bases spanning the gap. In DNA, the CDR3 is TGTGCCAGCAGCCCTCCCCGTCGACACCGGGGAACCGGGGAGCTGTTTTTT. As protein: CASSPPRRHRGTGELFF.

This chain connects TRBV6-5 to TRBJ1-3, with a weak D call TRBD1 (5 bases). Germline loops: CDR1 MNHEY, CDR2 SVGAGI. Deletions cut 0 bases from V and 0 bases from J, with 15 bases between. CDR3 length: 18 amino acids. The CDR3 here is CASSYSTAGGTSGNTIYF. The CDR3 DNA reads as TGTGCCAGCAGTTACTCAACCGCCGGGGGGACCTCTGGAAACACCATATATTTT.

The chain is built from TRBV6-5 and TRBJ1-1; no firm D call. Germline V gene lookup returns CDR1 MNHEY and CDR2 SVGAGI. Between the trimmed V and J ends, which lost 4 bases and 1 base, there was a span of 13 bases. The CDR3 sequence is 15 residues long. The CDR3 DNA reads TGTGCCAGCAGTTCCCTTGCTGCGGGGAACACTGAAGCTTTCTTT. Its translation is CASSSLAAGNTEAFF.

This clonotype was seen ten or more times. This chain joins TRBV5-1 and TRBJ2-2; no reliable D call. In germline, CDR1 is SGHRS, CDR2 YFSETQ. This CDR3 comprises 15 residues. Trimming removed 3 bases at V and 4 bases at J, with 13 bases between. The CDR3 loop reads CASSWSQSFTGELFF. For the CDR3, the DNA is TGCGCCAGCAGCTGGTCACAGAGTTTCACCGGGGAGCTGTTTTTT.

The V and J genes are TRBV5-1 and TRBJ2-7; 9 bases are a match to TRBD1. CDR1 SGHRS and CDR2 YFSETQ come from the germline V gene. The CDR3 length is 15 residues. V lost 6 bases and J lost 5; bases outside the gene matches: 12. The CDR3 region has the DNA TGCGCCAGCACCTCAACAGGGGGCCAAGGGAACGAGCAGTACTTC. Protein sequence: CASTSTGGQGNEQYF.

There are many counts of this clonotype. V and J are TRBV2 and TRBJ1-4; the match to TRBD1 covers 8 bases. The CDR3 spans 14 residues. V lost 6 bases and J lost 8; bases outside the gene matches: 8. The germline CDR1 and CDR2 sequences are SNHLY and FYNNEI. This CDR3 reads CASSSRGLGEKLFF. The CDR3 DNA reads TGTGCCAGCAGCAGCAGGGGGCTTGGAGAAAAACTGTTTTTT.

This clonotype was recorded a few times. The chain joins TRBV10-3 to TRBJ2-7; TRBD2 agrees at 8 bases. The germline CDR1 and CDR2 sequences are ENHRY and SYGVKD. V lost 6 bases to trimming and J lost 5 bases; unmatched junction nucleotides: 9. This CDR3 comprises 14 residues. The CDR3 region has the DNA TGTGCCATCAGCCCCGGGAGGGGGGGCAACGAGCAGTACTTC. Protein product: CAISPGRGGNEQYF.

The chain carries TRBV11-2 and TRBJ2-3; 14 bases are shared with TRBD2. Losses at the gene ends were 4 bases for V and 5 bases for J; bases not matched to a gene: 5. There are 16 residues in the CDR3. Germline V gives CDR1 SGHAT, CDR2 FQNNGV. CDR3 residues: CASSSTSGGAEDTQYF. The CDR3 coding sequence is TGTGCCAGCAGCTCGACTAGCGGGGGGGCTGAAGATACGCAGTATTTT.

V is TRBV6-5 and J is TRBJ2-5; weak D call: TRBD2 (6 bases). Between the trimmed V and J ends, which lost 6 bases and 1 base, there was a span of 9 bases. Germline lookup yields CDR1 MNHEY and CDR2 SVGAGI. The CDR3 runs 13 residues. CDR3 coding DNA: TGTGCCAGCAGGGAGGGCGTCCAAGAGACCCAGTACTTC. Translating it yields CASREGVQETQYF.

This clonotype came up many times. The V and J genes are TRBV5-1 and TRBJ2-1; weak D call: TRBD1 (6 bases). V was cut by 0 bases and J by 3 bases, with 10 bases left in between. Germline CDR1 is SGHRS and CDR2 is YFSETQ. This CDR3 spans 15 amino acids. CDR3 residues: CASSLGDTYYNEQFF. CDR3 coding DNA: TGCGCCAGCAGCTTGGGGGACACCTACTACAATGAGCAGTTCTTC.

This clonotype was seen a few times. The chain joins TRBV2 to TRBJ2-5; D is perhaps TRBD1 (6 bases). CDR1 SNHLY and CDR2 FYNNEI come from the germline V gene. V lost 3 bases, J lost 6 bases, and 14 bases lay in between. The CDR3 covers 14 residues. CDR3 in amino acids: CASSDRGVVQTQYF. The CDR3 DNA reads TGTGCCAGCAGTGACAGGGGAGTTGTGCAGACCCAGTACTTC.

The V and J genes are TRBV7-3 and TRBJ2-6; the D is unclear. The V gene's germline CDR1 is SGHTA and CDR2 FQGTGA. Trimming stripped 8 bases from V and 0 bases from J, with 2 bases between. The CDR3 has 12 residues. This CDR3 reads CASGSGANVLTF. The DNA of the CDR3 is TGTGCCAGCGGCTCTGGGGCCAACGTCCTGACTTTC.

This clonotype was recorded a few times. V and J are TRBV24-1 and TRBJ2-3; TRBD2 aligns across 8 bases. Germline V lookup: CDR1 KGHDR, CDR2 SFDVKD. This CDR3 has 15 amino acids. J gave up 0 bases and V 9 bases, and 7 bases lay outside the gene matches. CDR3 loop: CATGQRGSSTDTQYF. CDR3 nucleotides: TGTGCCACCGGGCAGCGGGGGTCTAGCACAGATACGCAGTATTTT.